This T cell receptor (beta chain) was identified during a study of a mutant IDH1 vaccine in newly diagnosed glioma. Study overall: Those enrolled had earlier been treated with radiotherapy, temozolomide, or both, mostly both.

V dropped 0 bases and J dropped 0 bases, with 16 bases sitting between them. CDR1 and CDR2 (germline): SGHDN, FVKESK. The CDR3 totals 18 residues. Turning to this clone: What it binds is not known.

Sequenced by immunoSEQ multiplex PCR; TCRdb stores in-frame clones only, minus some. The table records some 67,000 clones, around 82% of them present only once. Notes on the study in general: Apparently, pseudoprogression bore no relation to changes among the top peripheral T cell clonotypes.

Time point in this sample: baseline, week 1 (first vaccination visit). Described treatment: pre-vaccination baseline after standard-of-care therapy. This chain links TRBV14 with TRBJ2-3; TRBD2 might be the D (6 bases). The sequencing used peripheral blood mononuclear cells (PBMCs), collected from a glioma patient treated with radiotherapy, temozolomide or both. This TCR was sampled from a woman aged 18-29 years with glioma. Some clones in this sample may be carry-over from other donors' samples. The CDR3 bases are TGTGCCAGCAGCCAAGAATGGAGGGGAGGAGGAAGCACAGATACGCAGTATTTT. This codes for CASSQEWRGGGSTDTQYF.